This T cell receptor (beta chain) was sequenced for a study of blood T cell repertoires in COVID-19 (TCRdb year 2020). Notes on the research overall: Samples covering the acute and convalescent phases of COVID-19 were provided by collaborators in the United States, Italy and Spain. Where HLA class I and class II types were available, the types were taken from metadata supplied by the sample provider, not from assay-based typing. The material from the prospective study consisted of cDNA or gDNA derived from T cells, B-cell-depleted T cells, or PBMCs. Subjects who had been exposed to COVID-19, were actively infected with it, or had recovered from it provided the deeply sampled blood TCRbeta repertoires that made up the dataset. The samples were drawn from the first 160 participants of the ongoing ImmuneRACE study and from 1,254 subjects provided by 6 global collaborators. Nearly every sample came with metadata listing a de-identified subject ID, COVID-19 status, age in years and sex. The repertoires were made available in a free public database intended to serve as a resource for research on the immune response to SARS-CoV-2.

TCRbeta CDR3 regions were amplified from genomic DNA by means of the immunoSEQ Assay, a bias-controlled multiplex PCR. In the original analysis: Nucleated cell counts per sample were estimated from amplification of reference gene primers within the assay. To quantify the absolute abundance of each unique TCRbeta CDR3 rearrangement, sequence reads were collapsed and filtered. Productive Simpson clonality was computed per sample as the square root of Simpson's diversity index over productive rearrangements. The table comes from immuneACCESS by way of TCRdb, which keeps in-frame sequences with V and J called. Part of the clones is missing from these tables; in studies checked, under half for an unresolved V gene and the rest for unknown reasons. The DNA gave D and trimming, while V, J and clone size come from that table. Recorded for this sample are about 120,000 clones; around nine tenths of them occurred a single time. The top ten clonotypes cover about 2.1% of the sample.

Findings and caveats that apply to the study as a whole: Clinical and demographic metadata were provided uncurated, with the amount varying by source and participant.

The germline V gene supplies CDR1 KGHSH and CDR2 LQKENI. V is clipped by 4 bases and J by 7 bases, and the sequence between their germline boundaries is 23 bases long. From cysteine to phenylalanine, the CDR3 is 16 amino acids long. Just CDR3 DNA is preserved here, 48 bases in frame from base 1. This clone was recorded only once. Its antigen is currently not known. One base away there is no much larger clone; base qualities are not given. Collaborating institutions collected whole blood in K2EDTA tubes following their own protocols. For TCRbeta analysis, collaborators shipped samples as frozen whole blood, isolated PBMCs, or DNA extracted from either of those sample types.

Source material: peripheral blood. The sequence was collected from a woman between 45 and 65 years old with acute or convalescent COVID-19. The chain joins TRBV18 to TRBJ2-7; tentative D gene TRBD2, with 8 bases matching. Here the CDR3 is given as CASSLMTGSTGGEQYF. The base sequence is TGTGCCAGCTCACTGATGACAGGGTCCACGGGGGGGGAGCAGTACTTC.